The rows below give T cell receptor beta chains drawn from one sample of a study of blood T cell repertoires in COVID-19. The protocol was immunoSEQ multiplex PCR, while the TCRdb copy is restricted to in-frame clones and leaves out a portion. The sample records approximately 400,000 clones, around 83% being singletons. The sample comprised PBMCs or T cells enriched from blood (not recorded which). Source of these receptors: a woman between 45 and 65 years old who had recovered from COVID-19. The CDR3 runs from the conserved cysteine through the conserved F or W. Fields, in order: J gene, V gene, clone size, D gene, CDR3 protein, CDR3 DNA. A D gene is named only where the DNA matches it firmly. Clone size appears in some rows only: once, few, many, or a class for an expanded clone.

>TRBJ2-2|TRBV5-6|.|.
CASSRGFTGELFF
TGTGCCAGCAGCCGAGGTTTTACCGGGGAGCTGTTTTTT
>TRBJ2-6|TRBV19|.|.
CASSTRYSGANVLTF
TGTGCCAGTAGTACGCGGTATTCTGGGGCCAACGTCCTGACTTTC
>TRBJ1-2|TRBV6-5|.|TRBD1
CASKPRRTGHYGYTF
TGTGCCAGCAAACCCCGCCGGACAGGGCACTATGGCTACACCTTC
>TRBJ2-5|TRBV2|.|.
CASQDFLLAGNGETQYF
TGTGCCAGCCAGGATTTCCTACTGGCAGGGAATGGAGAGACCCAGTACTTC
>TRBJ2-5|TRBV19|once|.
CASSTGFRETQYF
TGTGCCAGTAGCACAGGTTTTAGGGAGACCCAGTACTTC
>TRBJ1-1|TRBV7-8|.|.
CASSFTRGKNTEAFF
TGTGCCAGCAGCTTTACCAGGGGAAAGAACACTGAAGCTTTCTTT
>TRBJ2-3|TRBV5-1|.|.
CASSLAGFGTDTQYF
TGCGCCAGCAGCTTGGCAGGGTTCGGCACAGATACGCAGTATTTT
>TRBJ1-6|TRBV5-4|.|TRBD1
CASSFPAGTGSSPLHF
TGTGCCAGCAGCTTCCCTGCGGGGACAGGGAGTTCACCCCTCCACTTT
>TRBJ1-3|TRBV7-8|few|TRBD1
CASSMTFGTAGNTIYF
TGTGCCAGCAGCATGACTTTTGGGACAGCTGGAAACACCATATATTTT
>TRBJ1-4|TRBV19|.|.
CASSLLGPSNEKLFF
TGTGCCAGTAGTTTATTGGGGCCGTCGAATGAAAAACTGTTTTTT
>TRBJ1-5|TRBV28|.|.
CASSLRGYGQPQHF
TGTGCCAGCAGTTTAAGGGGGTATGGACAGCCCCAGCATTTT
>TRBJ1-5|TRBV7-8|.|.
CASSLVSAGSNQPQHF
TGTGCCAGCAGCTTAGTGTCAGCCGGGAGCAATCAGCCCCAGCATTTT
>TRBJ1-1|TRBV6-2/TRBV6-3|.|.
CASSPQAERTEAFF
TGTGCCAGCAGTCCACAGGCTGAGAGAACTGAAGCTTTCTTT
>TRBJ1-5|TRBV4-2|.|.
CASSQGGAVTQPQHF
TGTGCCAGCAGCCAGGGGGGGGCAGTGACCCAGCCCCAGCATTTT
>TRBJ2-7|TRBV5-1|.|.
CASSPGFSYEQYF
TGCGCCAGCAGCCCAGGGTTCTCCTACGAGCAGTACTTC
>TRBJ2-7|TRBV12-5|.|.
CASGLVKAGPEPYEQYF
TGTGCTAGTGGTTTGGTGAAAGCGGGTCCAGAACCCTACGAGCAGTACTTC
>TRBJ2-1|TRBV12-5|.|.
CASGLVRSSSYNEQFF
TGTGCTAGTGGTTTGGTAAGGAGTAGCTCCTACAATGAGCAGTTCTTC
>TRBJ2-3|TRBV9|once|TRBD2
CASSVASGISDTQYF
TGTGCCAGCAGCGTCGCTAGCGGGATATCAGATACGCAGTATTTT
>TRBJ1-2|TRBV5-5|.|TRBD1
CASSFVGQVIPNYGYTF
TGTGCCAGCAGCTTTGTGGGACAGGTGATACCCAACTATGGCTACACCTTC
>TRBJ2-1|TRBV2|.|TRBD2
CATLLREDRYNEQFF
TGTGCCACCCTATTGCGGGAGGACCGATACAATGAGCAGTTCTTC
>TRBJ2-3|TRBV27|.|TRBD2
CASNEGAGGLNTQYF
TGTGCCAGCAATGAAGGAGCGGGAGGGCTCAATACGCAGTATTTT
>TRBJ1-2|TRBV5-6|once|.
CASRSTVDAFYGYTF
TGTGCCAGCAGGTCCACGGTCGATGCTTTCTATGGCTACACCTTC
>TRBJ1-1|TRBV7-9|once|.
CASSLGVNAEAFF
TGTGCCAGCAGCTTAGGAGTAAATGCTGAAGCTTTCTTT
>TRBJ2-3|TRBV9|.|.
CASSAIPGLPNTQYF
TGTGCCAGCAGCGCTATCCCGGGACTCCCAAATACGCAGTATTTT
>TRBJ1-2|TRBV10-3|.|TRBD1
CAIRGQGGPGYGYTF
TGTGCCATCAGGGGACAGGGGGGTCCTGGCTATGGCTACACCTTC
>TRBJ2-7|TRBV29-1|.|TRBD1
CSVAYRGSEQYF
TGCAGCGTTGCCTACAGGGGTAGCGAGCAGTACTTC
>TRBJ1-4|TRBV5-1|.|.
CASGESGLDEKLFF
TGCGCCAGCGGTGAGTCAGGGCTGGATGAAAAACTGTTTTTT
>TRBJ2-7|TRBV5-4|.|TRBD2
CASSPLAGGQIEQYF
TGTGCCAGCAGCCCGCTAGCGGGGGGGCAAATCGAGCAGTACTTC
>TRBJ2-3|TRBV11-2|few|.
CASSLERPLGPVGGTQYF
TGTGCCAGCAGCTTAGAACGTCCACTCGGCCCTGTAGGGGGTACGCAGTATTTT
>TRBJ2-5|TRBV19|once|.
CASSINREETQYF
TGTGCCAGTAGTATAAACAGGGAAGAGACCCAGTACTTC
>TRBJ1-3|TRBV3-1/TRBV3-2|.|.
CASSQRYQISGNTIYF
TGTGCCAGCAGCCAAAGATATCAGATCTCTGGAAACACCATATATTTT
>TRBJ2-7|TRBV13|.|TRBD1
CASMGTDRSREQYF
TGTGCCAGCATGGGGACAGACCGTTCGAGAGAGCAGTACTTC
>TRBJ1-1|TRBV2|.|TRBD1
CASSGQGFDTEAFF
TGTGCCAGCAGCGGACAGGGTTTTGACACTGAAGCTTTCTTT
>TRBJ2-7|TRBV11-2|.|.
CASSPLSGVFYEQYF
TGTGCCAGCAGCCCCCTATCGGGAGTTTTCTACGAGCAGTACTTC
>TRBJ2-6|TRBV7-6|.|TRBD2
CASSPTASGSSGANVLTF
TGTGCCAGCAGCCCAACTGCTAGCGGGTCCTCTGGGGCCAACGTCCTGACTTTC
>TRBJ1-1|TRBV30|.|TRBD1
CAWTLHRGQRAFF
TGTGCCTGGACTCTCCACAGGGGGCAGCGAGCTTTCTTT
>TRBJ2-1|TRBV7-3|few|.
CASSLQAYNEQFF
TGTGCCAGCAGCTTACAGGCGTACAATGAGCAGTTCTTC
>TRBJ2-2|TRBV5-4|.|TRBD1
CASSTPGQGAAGELFF
TGTGCCAGCAGCACCCCGGGACAGGGGGCGGCCGGGGAGCTGTTTTTT
>TRBJ2-7|TRBV19|.|.
CASKGNPYEQYF
TGTGCCAGCAAGGGGAACCCTTACGAGCAGTACTTC
>TRBJ1-6|TRBV7-2|few|TRBD1
CASSTGVTSPLHF
TGTGCCAGCAGTACAGGGGTTACCTCACCCCTCCACTTT
>TRBJ1-3|TRBV27|.|TRBD1
CASSPGTGNLGGNTIYF
TGTGCCAGCAGTCCCGGGACAGGGAATCTGGGGGGAAACACCATATATTTT
>TRBJ1-2|TRBV6-5|.|.
CASSPGGGNYGYTF
TGTGCCAGCAGTCCGGGCGGGGGGAACTATGGCTACACCTTC
>TRBJ2-1|TRBV7-9|.|TRBD2
CASSPIFGLAGSGNEQFF
TGTGCCAGCAGCCCTATCTTCGGACTAGCGGGGTCCGGGAATGAGCAGTTCTTC
>TRBJ2-3|TRBV7-2|.|.
CASSPTRENWDTQYF
TGTGCCAGCAGCCCTACCCGGGAGAATTGGGATACGCAGTATTTT
>TRBJ2-5|TRBV2|.|.
CASSPLKETQYF
TGTGCCAGCAGCCCACTCAAAGAGACCCAGTACTTC
>TRBJ2-7|TRBV5-1|.|TRBD1
CASSPRDRGYEQYF
TGCGCCAGCAGCCCGCGGGACAGGGGCTACGAGCAGTACTTC
>TRBJ2-4|TRBV16|.|.
CASSPTVAILAKNIQYF
TGTGCCAGCAGCCCTACGGTCGCGATACTAGCCAAAAACATTCAGTACTTC
>TRBJ1-3|TRBV5-1|once|.
CASSLDSASGNTIYF
TGCGCCAGCAGCTTAGACAGCGCCTCTGGAAACACCATATATTTT
>TRBJ1-4|TRBV6-5|.|TRBD1
CASSYGTGKEKLFF
TGTGCCAGCAGTTATGGGACAGGGAAAGAAAAACTGTTTTTT
>TRBJ2-3|TRBV18|.|TRBD1
CASSPRGGGTDTQYF
TGTGCCAGCTCACCACGAGGGGGCGGCACAGATACGCAGTATTTT